The next 28 T cell receptor beta chains were all read from a single sample in a study of siplizumab effects on memory and regulatory T cells (dated by TCRdb to between 2018 and 2020). Receptor amplification or capture employed the immunoSEQ multiplex PCR assay. Not all clones reach the TCRdb copy of this immuneACCESS table, which keeps in-frame sequences only. Checked studies attribute under half of the gap to unresolved V genes and leave the rest unexplained. Recorded for this sample are roughly 120,000 clones; under 95% of them occurred a single time. Approximately 0.75% of the sample goes to the ten largest clones. Sequencing was carried out using Tregs sorted from blood. Every receptor here comes from a human donor in good health.

V gene TRBV7-8 combines with J gene TRBJ2-4; possibly TRBD2 for D (6 bases). The ends were cut back, 2 bases at V and 6 bases at J, with 17 bases in the middle. CDR1 and CDR2 (germline): SGHVS, FQNEAQ. This CDR3 region has 16 residues. The DNA for the CDR3 is TGTGCCAGCAGCTTAAAGACTGGGGGGTTGAGAAACATTCAGTACTTC. Translating it yields CASSLKTGGLRNIQYF.

There are a few counts of this clone. The V gene is TRBV20-1, the J gene TRBJ1-1, with D unclear. CDR3 length: 11 amino acids. V was trimmed by 4 bases and J by 1 base, leaving 4 bases between them. Per the germline V gene, CDR1 is DFQATT and CDR2 is SNEGSKA (reference sequence). The CDR3 bases are TGCAGTGCTATCGAGAACACTGAAGCTTTCTTT. This sequence encodes CSAIENTEAFF.

This clone was counted a single time. The rearrangement uses TRBV4-1 and TRBJ1-2, with 8 bases fitting TRBD1. Trimming at V came to 4 bases and at J to 1 base, leaving 5 bases not matched to a gene. Germline CDR1 reads MGHRA; CDR2 reads YSYEKL. The CDR3 length is 15 residues. CDR3 nucleotides: TGCGCCAGCAGCCCACAGGGGGAAGGTAACTATGGCTACACCTTC. Its translation is CASSPQGEGNYGYTF.

The chain combines TRBV18 with TRBJ1-2; no reliable D call. V gave up 3 bases and J gave up 4 bases, with 15 bases separating them. The germline V gene encodes CDR1 KGHSH and CDR2 LQKENI. CDR3 size: 15 residues. The CDR3 here is CASSPWVRPAYGYTF. CDR3 DNA: TGTGCCAGCTCACCTTGGGTCCGACCAGCCTATGGCTACACCTTC.

In DNA form, the CDR3 reads TGTGCCAGCAGTGAAGTTGGGACAGCTAACACTGAAGCTTTCTTT. Amino acid sequence: CASSEVGTANTEAFF. The rearrangement uses TRBV2 and TRBJ1-1, with 7 positions matching TRBD1. The germline gives CDR1 SNHLY, CDR2 FYNNEI. CDR3 size: 15 residues. J was trimmed by 2 bases and V by 1 base; bases with no gene match: 4.

A single count supports this clone. The CDR3 region is CASSPDRVFWGEQYF. Here the CDR3 DNA reads TGTGCCAGCAGCCCGGACAGGGTTTTTTGGGGCGAGCAGTACTTC. V usage is TRBV11-1 and J usage is TRBJ2-7; 8 bases are shared with TRBD1. Losses at the gene ends were 5 bases for V and 6 bases for J; bases not matched to a gene: 12. This CDR3 spans 15 amino acids. The germline V gene encodes CDR1 SGHAT and CDR2 FQDESV (reference sequence).

The genes are TRBV5-1 and TRBJ2-3; TRBD1 or TRBD2 may be the D gene (5 bases each). Germline CDR1 and CDR2: SGHRS and YFSETQ. V was trimmed by 4 bases and J by 2 bases, leaving 14 bases between them. The CDR3 totals 15 residues. CDR3 sequence (DNA): TGCGCCAGCAGCCGGGGAGCAGGACACACAGATACGCAGTATTTT. Protein: CASSRGAGHTDTQYF.

The chain links TRBV11-1 to TRBJ2-5, with D perhaps given as TRBD1 or TRBD2 (5 bases each). This CDR3 is built from 15 residues. Per germline, CDR1 SGHAT and CDR2 FQDESV (reference sequence). Trimming stripped 5 bases from V and 2 bases from J, with 15 bases between. CDR3 residues: CASSDLPGRQETQYF. In nucleotides, the CDR3 is TGTGCCAGCAGCGATCTCCCGGGACGGCAAGAGACCCAGTACTTC.

The gene calls are TRBV5-1 and TRBJ2-3; D is possibly TRBD1 (5 bases). The CDR3 has 15 amino acids. Deletions cut 0 bases from V and 2 bases from J, with 10 bases between. CDR1 is SGHRS and CDR2 is YFSETQ in the germline V gene. CDR3 sequence (DNA): TGCGCCAGCAGCTTGGACGCAGGGCTCACAGATACGCAGTATTTT. This encodes CASSLDAGLTDTQYF.

The V gene is TRBV19, the J gene TRBJ1-5; D gene uncertain. The CDR3 has 15 residues. Trimming left V 1 base short and J 0 bases short, with 7 bases between. CDR1 LNHDA and CDR2 SQIVND come from the germline V gene (reference sequence). Here the CDR3 reads CASSIVSFSNQPQHF. The CDR3 coding sequence is TGTGCCAGTAGTATAGTGTCCTTTAGCAATCAGCCCCAGCATTTT.

Comment on this clone: Other DNA sequences of this sample code for an identical CDR3. The chain links TRBV7-9 to TRBJ2-3, with unresolved D. V was clipped by 0 bases and J by 5 bases, with 0 bases between them. The CDR3 runs to 11 residues. CDR1 is SEHNR and CDR2 is FQNEAQ in the germline V gene (reference sequence). The CDR3 sequence is CASSLADTQYF. For the CDR3, the DNA is TGTGCCAGCAGCTTAGCAGATACGCAGTATTTT.

This chain joins TRBV19 and TRBJ1-2; TRBD1 agrees at 7 bases. Germline V CDR1 and CDR2: LNHDA, SQIVND (reference sequence). V lost 2 bases to trimming and J lost 4 bases; unmatched junction nucleotides: 7. The CDR3 totals 15 residues. This CDR3 reads CASSIHRDSSYGYTF. The CDR3, as DNA: TGTGCCAGTAGTATACACCGGGACAGCTCCTATGGCTACACCTTC.

This clone appeared once. This chain uses TRBV5-1 with TRBJ2-5; D not certain. Trimming removed 0 bases at V and 4 bases at J, with 13 bases between. From germline, CDR1 is SGHRS and CDR2 YFSETQ. The CDR3 consists of 15 residues. For the CDR3, the DNA is TGCGCCAGCAGCTTGGAAGGGCTACGTGGAGAGACCCAGTACTTC. It codes for CASSLEGLRGETQYF.

The CDR3 spells CAWSVPSGVNNSPLHF. CDR3 nucleotide sequence: TGTGCCTGGAGTGTACCCTCTGGAGTAAATAATTCACCCCTCCACTTT. The V gene is TRBV30, the J gene TRBJ1-6; the D is unclear. Germline values: CDR1 GTSNPN, CDR2 SVGIG (reference sequence). Trimming pared 0 bases from V and 5 bases from J, leaving 14 bases between. This CDR3 spans 16 amino acids.

This rearrangement joins TRBV14 to TRBJ1-1, with 10 positions matching TRBD1. The V gene end was trimmed by 3 bases and the J gene end by 5 bases; junction bases not matched to a gene: 6. Germline CDR1 reads SGHDN; CDR2 reads FVKESK. The CDR3 spans 15 residues. The chain's CDR3 is CASSQRTGGATEAFF. CDR3 sequence (DNA): TGTGCCAGCAGCCAGAGGACAGGGGGGGCAACTGAAGCTTTCTTT.

V gene TRBV6-5 combines with J gene TRBJ2-1, with a weak D call TRBD2 (5 bases). V gave up 1 base and J gave up 13 bases, with 20 bases separating them. Germline CDR1 and CDR2: MNHEY and SVGAGI. This CDR3 is 15 amino acids long. DNA of the CDR3: TGTGCCAGCAGTTACTATGGAGGAGCGGAGTATACACAGTTCTTC. The encoded protein is CASSYYGGAEYTQFF.

J is TRBJ1-1 and V is TRBV5-1, with TRBD1 matching 7 bases. V lost 7 bases and J lost 1; bases outside the gene matches: 7. Germline CDR1 is SGHRS and CDR2 is YFSETQ. The CDR3 extends over 14 amino acids. The CDR3 DNA sequence: TGCGCCAGCGGGGCGACAGGGTCGAACACTGAAGCTTTCTTT. This encodes CASGATGSNTEAFF.

V usage is TRBV6-5 and J usage is TRBJ1-2, with unresolved D. The CDR3 length is 14 residues. Trimming removed 0 bases at V and 7 bases at J, with 12 bases between. Looked up from germline, CDR1 is MNHEY and CDR2 is SVGAGI. In nucleotides, the CDR3 is TGTGCCAGCAGTTACTCGACGACCCCTTCTGGCTACACCTTC. It encodes CASSYSTTPSGYTF.

V gene TRBV29-1 combines with J gene TRBJ1-2; no firm D call. V lost 0 bases and J lost 7, with 18 bases in between. Germline CDR1 is SQVTM and CDR2 is ANQGSEA. The CDR3 is made up of 15 amino acids. DNA for the CDR3: TGCAGCGTTGAAGATCGGGGAGTAATGGGTTTTGGCTACACCTTC. It encodes CSVEDRGVMGFGYTF.

This clone has a single count. The V gene is TRBV27, the J gene TRBJ1-1; D is perhaps TRBD1 (5 bases). V dropped 6 bases and J dropped 5 bases, with 25 bases sitting between them. The CDR3 contains 17 residues. Germline V gene sequence: CDR1 MNHEY, CDR2 SMNVEV (reference sequence). The CDR3 protein is CASSHILGTKLWTEAFF. In DNA, the CDR3 is TGTGCCAGCAGCCACATTTTAGGGACGAAACTTTGGACTGAAGCTTTCTTT.

The rearrangement links TRBV9 to TRBJ1-4; D gene uncertain. This CDR3 has 15 residues. V was pared by 0 bases and J by 1 base, with 7 bases between. Germline V gives CDR1 SGDLS, CDR2 YYNGEE. CDR3 in DNA: TGTGCCAGCAGCGTAGAGACGGGAACTAATGAAAAACTGTTTTTT. This gives the protein CASSVETGTNEKLFF.

The chain employs TRBV5-1 and TRBJ2-5; 7 bases are shared with TRBD1. The ends lost 1 base at V and 4 bases at J; junction bases unmatched: 4. Per the germline V gene, CDR1 is SGHRS and CDR2 is YFSETQ. The CDR3 covers 14 residues. The CDR3 loop is CASSLNRGGETQYF. CDR3 sequence (DNA): TGCGCCAGCAGCTTGAACAGGGGTGGAGAGACCCAGTACTTC.

The J gene is TRBJ2-6, the V gene TRBV15; maybe TRBD1 (6 bases). Trimming shortened V by 0 bases and J by 4 bases, and 13 bases separated the two germline ends. Per germline, CDR1 LNHNV and CDR2 YYDKDF (reference sequence). The CDR3 has 17 residues. CDR3 DNA: TGTGCCACCAGCAGAGATCGACAGGCGGCGGGGGCCAACGTCCTGACTTTC. Amino acids: CATSRDRQAAGANVLTF.

In this sample, this clone turned up once. This chain connects TRBV11-2 to TRBJ2-3; a weak D match, TRBD2 (5 bases). Trimming shortened V by 5 bases and J by 4 bases, and 10 bases separated the two germline ends. Per the germline V gene, CDR1 is SGHAT and CDR2 is FQNNGV. This CDR3 is 13 amino acids long. The DNA of the CDR3 is TGTGCCAGCAGCACCCAAGCGGCAGATACGCAGTATTTT. It encodes CASSTQAADTQYF.

The V and J genes are TRBV29-1 and TRBJ1-1; D may be TRBD1 (5 bases). The CDR3 consists of 13 residues. V gave up 3 bases and J gave up 4 bases, with 12 bases separating them. Germline CDR1 and CDR2: SQVTM and ANQGSEA. CDR3 amino acids: CSVEGRLSTEAFF. In DNA, the CDR3 is TGCAGCGTTGAGGGGCGGTTGAGCACTGAAGCTTTCTTT. The full variable domain, in which reference TRBV29-1 and TRBJ1-1 provide the parts outside the CDR3, is SAVISQKPSRDICQRGTSLTIQCQVDSQVTMMFWYRQQPGQSLTLIATANQGSEATYESGFVIDKFPISRPNLTFSTLTVSNMSPEDSSIYLCSVEGRLSTEAFFGQGTRLTVV.

V and J are TRBV7-9 and TRBJ2-2; D uncertain. Trimming pared 11 bases from V and 0 bases from J, leaving 10 bases between. Germline CDR1 and CDR2: SEHNR and FQNEAQ (reference sequence). The CDR3 extends over 13 amino acids. DNA of the CDR3: TGTGCCCCTTCACCAGCGAACACCGGGGAGCTGTTTTTT. Its protein product is CAPSPANTGELFF.

This chain uses TRBV5-1 with TRBJ2-5; the match to TRBD2 covers 10 bases. V lost 3 bases, J lost 5 bases, and 10 bases stayed unmatched. The germline V gene has CDR1 SGHRS and CDR2 YFSETQ. The CDR3 runs 16 residues. The CDR3 region has the DNA TGCGCCAGCAGCTCCCCCCAGCGGGGGGGCGCCGAGACCCAGTACTTC. Protein sequence: CASSSPQRGGAETQYF. Variable domain in full (rest from reference TRBV5-1 and TRBJ2-5): KAGVTQTPRYLIKTRGQQVTLSCSPISGHRSVSWYQQTPGQGLQFLFEYFSETQRNKGNFPGRFSGRQFSNSRSEMNVSTLELGDSALYLCASSSPQRGGAETQYFGPGTRLLVL.

V usage is TRBV19 and J usage is TRBJ1-2; TRBD1 matches 7 bases. Losses at the gene ends were 3 bases for V and 4 bases for J; bases not matched to a gene: 5. The CDR3 contains 14 residues. Per the germline V gene, CDR1 is LNHDA and CDR2 is SQIVND (reference sequence). CDR3 protein: CASSIMTGSYGYTF. In DNA, the CDR3 is TGTGCCAGTAGTATTATGACAGGGAGCTATGGCTACACCTTC.